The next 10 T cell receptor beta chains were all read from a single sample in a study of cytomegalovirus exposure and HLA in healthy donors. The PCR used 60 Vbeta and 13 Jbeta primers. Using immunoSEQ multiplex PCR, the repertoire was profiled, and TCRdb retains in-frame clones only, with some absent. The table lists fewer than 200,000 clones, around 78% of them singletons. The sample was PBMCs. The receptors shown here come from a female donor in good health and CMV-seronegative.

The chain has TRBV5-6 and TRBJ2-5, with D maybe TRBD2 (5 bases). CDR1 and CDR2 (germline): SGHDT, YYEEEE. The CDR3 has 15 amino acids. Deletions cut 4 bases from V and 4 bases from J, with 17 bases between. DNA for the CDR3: TGTGCCAGCAGCCGGACGGGATTGTATTCAGAGACCCAGTACTTC. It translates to CASSRTGLYSETQYF.

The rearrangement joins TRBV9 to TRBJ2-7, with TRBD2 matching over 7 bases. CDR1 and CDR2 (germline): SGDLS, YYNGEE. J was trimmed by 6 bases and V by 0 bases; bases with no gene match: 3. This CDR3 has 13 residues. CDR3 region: CASSVASGSEQYF. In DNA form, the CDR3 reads TGTGCCAGCAGCGTAGCTAGCGGTTCCGAGCAGTACTTC.

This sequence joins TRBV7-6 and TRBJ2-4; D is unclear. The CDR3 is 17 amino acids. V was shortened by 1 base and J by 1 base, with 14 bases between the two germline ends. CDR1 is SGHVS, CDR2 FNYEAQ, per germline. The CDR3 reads CASSLGRTTEAKNIQYF. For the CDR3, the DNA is TGTGCCAGCAGCTTAGGACGTACAACGGAGGCCAAAAACATTCAGTACTTC.

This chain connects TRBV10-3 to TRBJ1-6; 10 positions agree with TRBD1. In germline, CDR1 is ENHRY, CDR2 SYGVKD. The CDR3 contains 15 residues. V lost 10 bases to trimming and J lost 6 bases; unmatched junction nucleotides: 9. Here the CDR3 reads CATLGQGGSNSPLHF. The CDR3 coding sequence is TGTGCCACCCTTGGACAGGGGGGGAGTAATTCACCCCTCCACTTT.

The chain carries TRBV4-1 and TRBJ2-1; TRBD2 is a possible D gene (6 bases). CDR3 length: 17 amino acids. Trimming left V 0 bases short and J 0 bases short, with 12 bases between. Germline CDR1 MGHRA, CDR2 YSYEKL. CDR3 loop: CASSQDRGASSYNEQFF. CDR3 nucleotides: TGCGCCAGCAGCCAAGATCGCGGGGCTAGCTCCTACAATGAGCAGTTCTTC.

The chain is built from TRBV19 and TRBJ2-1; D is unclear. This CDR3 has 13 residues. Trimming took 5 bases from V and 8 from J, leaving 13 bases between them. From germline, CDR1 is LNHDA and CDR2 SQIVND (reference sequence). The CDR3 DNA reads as TGTGCCAGTAGTTCAGAACCCGGGTATGAGCAGTTCTTC. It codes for CASSSEPGYEQFF. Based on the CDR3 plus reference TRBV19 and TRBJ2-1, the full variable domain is DGGITQSPKYLFRKEGQNVTLSCEQNLNHDAMYWYRQDPGQGLRLIYYSQIVNDFQKGDIAEGYSVSREKKESFPLTVTSAQKNPTAFYLCASSSEPGYEQFFGPGTRLTVL.

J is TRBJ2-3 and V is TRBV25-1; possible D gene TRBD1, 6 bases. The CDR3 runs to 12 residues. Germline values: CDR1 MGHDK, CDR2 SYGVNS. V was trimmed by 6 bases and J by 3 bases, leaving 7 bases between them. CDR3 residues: CASSTGTDTQYF. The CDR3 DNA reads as TGTGCCAGCAGCACAGGGACAGATACGCAGTATTTT.

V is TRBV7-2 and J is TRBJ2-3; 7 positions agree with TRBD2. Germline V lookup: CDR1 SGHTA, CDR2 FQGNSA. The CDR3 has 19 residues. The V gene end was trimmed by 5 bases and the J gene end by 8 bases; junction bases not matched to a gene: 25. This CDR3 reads CASSLPRGREWREGATQYF. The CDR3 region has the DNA TGTGCCAGCAGCCTCCCCCGGGGCAGGGAATGGAGGGAGGGCGCTACGCAGTATTTT.

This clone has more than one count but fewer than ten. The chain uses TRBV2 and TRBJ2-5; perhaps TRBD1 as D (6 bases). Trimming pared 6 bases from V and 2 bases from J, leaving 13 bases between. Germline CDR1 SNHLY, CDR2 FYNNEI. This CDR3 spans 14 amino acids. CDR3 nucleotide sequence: TGTGCCAGCAGCAAGGGGACACTTCAAGAGACCCAGTACTTC. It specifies CASSKGTLQETQYF.

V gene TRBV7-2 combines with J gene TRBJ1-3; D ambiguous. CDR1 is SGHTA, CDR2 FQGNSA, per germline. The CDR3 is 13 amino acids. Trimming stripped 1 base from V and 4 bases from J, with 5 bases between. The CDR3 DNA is TGTGCCAGCAGCTTAGAAGCAGGAAACACCATATATTTT. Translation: CASSLEAGNTIYF.